Detailed here is one TCR beta chain. The antigen is unknown. The sample comes from a study of a mutant IDH1 vaccine in newly diagnosed glioma. Study at large: Treated patients showed a male proportion of roughly 60%, a female proportion of roughly 38%, and a mean age of 40.4 years. Patients got radiotherapy, temozolomide, or both beforehand, and most got both. Study conclusions and caveats: Pseudoprogression apparently lacked any relation to changes in top peripheral T cell clonotypes.

Repertoires were generated with immunoSEQ multiplex PCR, while TCRdb's copy carries only in-frame clones and drops some. The table has approximately 54,000 clones, roughly 80% seen once. Time point noted: baseline, week 1 (first vaccination visit). Stated treatment: pre-vaccination baseline after standard-of-care therapy. Here the sequenced sample was PBMCs, taken from a glioma patient treated with radiotherapy, temozolomide or both. The clonotype comes from a man aged 18 to 30 with glioma.

CDR3 coding DNA: TGTGCCAGCAGCGTTACGGGTCAGCAATACAATGAGCAGTTCTTC. Protein: CASSVTGQQYNEQFF. This chain joins TRBV9 and TRBJ2-1; D is unclear. Trimming removed 2 bases from V and 4 bases from J, with 13 bases in between. This CDR3 contains 15 residues. Germline loops: CDR1 SGDLS, CDR2 YYNGEE.